This T cell receptor beta chain is drawn from a study of shared clonotypes between healthy human individuals. Overall study: The study used three CD4 naive, three CD4 memory, two CD8 naive and one CD8 memory plate per donor.

Assay used: immunoSEQ multiplex PCR; TCRdb lists only in-frame clones, some missing. Of around 700,000 clones in the sample, about 80% were seen once. Study-level results: In general, naive subsets displayed greater estimated richness than memory subsets did.

Trimming removed 0 bases from V and 3 bases from J, with 15 bases in between. Germline V CDR1 and CDR2: SGHNT, YYREEE (reference sequence). This CDR3 has 17 residues. About this clone itself: Its antigen is unknown.

This chain joins TRBV5-4 and TRBJ2-2, with D perhaps being TRBD1 or TRBD2 (5 bases each). This clonotype was sampled from a young woman in good health. The sample comprised memory CD4+ T cells sorted from blood. Subset defined: CD45RA-negative fraction. The CDR3 spells CASSLDNFGTDTGELFF. As DNA, the CDR3 is TGTGCCAGCAGCTTGGACAACTTTGGGACGGACACCGGGGAGCTGTTTTTT.